This T cell receptor (beta chain) was identified during a study of PD-1 blockade in classical Hodgkin lymphoma. Looked up from germline, CDR1 is SGHRS and CDR2 is YFSETQ. Trimming shortened V by 7 bases and J by 1 base, and 14 bases separated the two germline ends. This CDR3 contains 14 residues. On this clone itself: Its specificity is not known.

Study-level results: After ASCT, patients who started nivolumab under 1 year later were excluded.

Sequenced by immunoSEQ multiplex PCR; TCRdb stores in-frame clones only, minus some. The table lists 11,000 to 15,000 clones, roughly 80% of them singletons. Every patient relapsed after autologous stem cell transplantation, and brentuximab vedotin exposure varied. The clonotype comes from a human donor with classical Hodgkin lymphoma. Here the sequenced sample was peripheral blood mononuclear cells (PBMCs), taken at baseline. The V call is TRBV5-1, the J call TRBJ2-5; tentatively, D is TRBD1 or TRBD2 (5 bases each). The CDR3 reads CASGGERVQETQYF. The CDR3 bases are TGCGCCAGCGGGGGTGAGAGGGTCCAAGAGACCCAGTACTTC.